This T cell receptor (beta chain) was sequenced during a study of shared clonotypes between healthy human individuals (dated by TCRdb to the early 2020s). A note on the overall study: The cohort comprised two women and a few men aged 18 to 49 years. For each donor, three plates each were used for CD4 naive and CD4 memory, two plates were used for CD8 naive, and one plate was used for CD8 memory. To estimate repertoire size and how much clonotype sharing occurs between individuals, the study deeply sequenced the blood TCR repertoires of roughly 5 healthy adults. To increase sequencing depth and limit assay-specific biases, different laboratories used diverse techniques to prepare libraries and sequence TCR repertoires. Between about 0.8 and 9 billion PBMCs per donor were obtained by leukapheresis. Findings and caveats that apply to the study as a whole: Across four donors, approximately 4.9% of naive CD4, roughly 3.5% of naive CD8, 2.3% of memory CD4, and 0.4% of memory CD8 clonotypes were shared. Even with the large sequencing depth, rarefaction of the sorted-subset datasets indicated that sequencing was incomplete. Sampling was restricted to blood, and TCR repertoires in tissue are likely to differ from TCR repertoires in blood. The small number of donors limited the genetic and exposure-history diversity represented. Larger estimated clonotype richness was generally found for naive subsets than for memory subsets. Pairwise subsampling led to the expectation that sequencing depth would affect the degree of clonotype sharing among donors. Compared with non-shared clonotypes, clonotypes shared by all four sorted-subset donors had higher generation probabilities.

Donors were healthy HIV-negative adults with no recently reported acute infections or vaccinations. Only Caucasian adults living in Nashville, Tennessee, USA were represented among the donors. CD4+ T cells were enriched through magnetic negative selection, after which naive cells were positively selected on CD45RA and the remaining negative fraction served as the memory subset. Blood was collected by leukapheresis, and PBMCs were isolated by Ficoll-Histopaque density gradient centrifugation and then cryopreserved in liquid nitrogen vapor phase. Analytical flow cytometry was used to check the purity and quantity of each magnetically sorted T cell population. Genomic DNA was isolated from each sorted fraction and quantified by UV absorbance on a Nanodrop 2000c. TCR CDR3 regions were amplified from genomic DNA by multiplex PCR using the deep immunoSEQ assay. Extracted genomic DNA from each cell subset was spread evenly across all wells of several immunoSEQ 96-well plates, with each plate serving as a replicate. For sorted subsets, around 200 ng genomic DNA, equal to about 30,000 T cell genomes, was loaded into each replicate PCR. Purified libraries were measured with a Qubit 3.0 fluorometer, size-checked on a Bioanalyzer 2100, and measured again with the KAPA Library Quantification kit. Every immunoSEQ 96-well plate was sequenced on a separate single-read 150-cycle Illumina NextSeq 550 flow cell. Per the source publication's procedure: Because only junctional sequences without quality scores were contained in the immunoSEQ output, filtering matching that applied to full-length reads could not be performed. Sequences were annotated with PyIR, a Python wrapper for IgBLAST v1.9, and V/J genes and CDR3 were assigned using IMGT germline references. Any read was removed if the V/J assignment was weak (E-value above 1e-6), the CDR3 was missing, or the read contained stop codons, out-of-frame junctions, or ambiguous translated residues. A V3J clonotype was defined by an identical inferred V gene, J gene, and CDR3 amino acid sequence. The percentage overlap between two repertoires was calculated by dividing the number of shared unique clonotypes by the size of the smaller repertoire. Three approaches were used to assess repertoire richness: RTK rarefaction, the Chao1 estimator, and Recon v2.1 estimates of unobserved clonotypes. For all TCRbeta clonotypes obtained by the gDNA method from a handful of donors, generation probabilities were computed with OLGA. TCRdb limited this immuneACCESS table to in-frame rearrangements with V and J called. A share of clones is missing; checked studies link under half to unresolved V genes, and the rest is unexplained. For V, J and clone size, that table is used; D and trimming come from the DNA. This sample lists 650,000 to 750,000 clones; about two thirds were detected once. Roughly 1.8% of the sample goes to the ten largest clones.

Concerning this clone: There is no known antigen for this receptor. Base qualities are missing; no much larger clone stands one base away.

The CDR3 has 15 amino acids, counting the end cysteine and phenylalanine. The only DNA kept is the CDR3, 45 bases in frame from the first base. Based on the germline V gene, the CDR1 and CDR2 sequences are SGHRS and YFSETQ. Trimming removed 4 bases from V and 3 bases from J, leaving 15 bases between the germline ends. The sequenced material came from memory CD4+ T cells sorted from blood. The sample's cell subset or site label, in plain terms: CD45RA-negative fraction. The rearranged chain carries TRBV5-1 and TRBJ2-3; the D assignment is uncertain and may be TRBD1 or TRBD2, with 6 bases supporting each. This clonotype originated in a woman under 40 in good health. The DNA reads as follows: TGCGCCAGCAGCCCCCGGCAGGGGAGGACAGATACGCAGTATTTT. Translated, it gives CASSPRQGRTDTQYF.